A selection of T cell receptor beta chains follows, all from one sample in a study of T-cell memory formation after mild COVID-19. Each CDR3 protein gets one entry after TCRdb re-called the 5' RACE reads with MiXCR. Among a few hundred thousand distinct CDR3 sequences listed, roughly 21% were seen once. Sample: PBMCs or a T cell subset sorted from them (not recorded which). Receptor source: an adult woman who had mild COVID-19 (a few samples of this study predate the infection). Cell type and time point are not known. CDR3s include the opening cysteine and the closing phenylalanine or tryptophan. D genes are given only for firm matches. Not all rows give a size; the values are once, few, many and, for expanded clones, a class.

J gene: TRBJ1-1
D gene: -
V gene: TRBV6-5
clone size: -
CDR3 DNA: TGTGCCAGCAGTTACTCGACGACGCTTGGTACTGAAGCTTTCTTT
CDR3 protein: CASSYSTTLGTEAFF

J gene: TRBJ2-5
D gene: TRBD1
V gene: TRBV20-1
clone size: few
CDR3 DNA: TGCAGTGCCTTCCGGGACAGGGTGCAAGAGACCCAGTACTTC
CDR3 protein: CSAFRDRVQETQYF

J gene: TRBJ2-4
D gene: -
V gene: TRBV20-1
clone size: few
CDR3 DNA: TGCAGTGCCCAGTACGGGGGATCGGAAAACATTCAGTACTTC
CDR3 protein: CSAQYGGSENIQYF

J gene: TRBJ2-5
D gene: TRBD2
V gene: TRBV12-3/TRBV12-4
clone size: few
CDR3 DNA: TGTGCCAGCAGACCTCGACTAGCGGGGGGGCAAATGACGGAGACCCAGTACTTC
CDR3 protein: CASRPRLAGGQMTETQYF

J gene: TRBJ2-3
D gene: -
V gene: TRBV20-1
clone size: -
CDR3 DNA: TGCAGTGCTATTAGCAGGCCTATAGAGGATACGCAGTATTTT
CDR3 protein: CSAISRPIEDTQYF

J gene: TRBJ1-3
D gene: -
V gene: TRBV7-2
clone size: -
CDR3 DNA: TGTGCCAGCAGCTTAGCGGGACACTCTGGAAACACCATATATTTT
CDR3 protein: CASSLAGHSGNTIYF

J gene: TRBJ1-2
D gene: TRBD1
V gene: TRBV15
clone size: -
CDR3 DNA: TGTGCCACCAGCAGAGTAACAGGGGGCGGATATGGCTACACCTTC
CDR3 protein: CATSRVTGGGYGYTF

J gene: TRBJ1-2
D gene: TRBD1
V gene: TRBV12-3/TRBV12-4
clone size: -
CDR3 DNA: TGTGCCAGCAGAAAATTGGCGGGACAGCCCTATGGCTACACCTTC
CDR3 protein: CASRKLAGQPYGYTF

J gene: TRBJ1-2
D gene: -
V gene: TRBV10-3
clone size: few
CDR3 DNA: TGTGCCATCAGTGAGACCAGGAACTATGGCTACACCTTC
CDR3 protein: CAISETRNYGYTF

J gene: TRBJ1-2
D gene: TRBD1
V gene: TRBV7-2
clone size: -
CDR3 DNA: TGTGCCAGCAGCTTAACGAGGACAGGGGACTATGGCTACACCTTC
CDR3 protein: CASSLTRTGDYGYTF

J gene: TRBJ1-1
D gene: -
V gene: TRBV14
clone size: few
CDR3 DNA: TGTGCCAGCAGCCAAGAAGTCCGCAGGACTGAAGCTTTCTTT
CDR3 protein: CASSQEVRRTEAFF

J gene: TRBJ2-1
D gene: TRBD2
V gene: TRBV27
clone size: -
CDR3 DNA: TGTGCCAGCAGTGTAGCGGGGGGGCCCGCCTACAATGAGCAGTTCTTC
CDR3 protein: CASSVAGGPAYNEQFF

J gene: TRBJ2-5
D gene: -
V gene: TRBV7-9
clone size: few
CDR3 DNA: TGTGCCAGCAGCTTAGCGGCAGGGGCAGAGACCCAGTACTTC
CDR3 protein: CASSLAAGAETQYF

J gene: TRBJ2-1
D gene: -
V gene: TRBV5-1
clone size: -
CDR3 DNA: TGCGCCAGCAGCTTGGGACAGTCGGTGAAGGAGCAGTTCTTC
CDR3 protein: CASSLGQSVKEQFF

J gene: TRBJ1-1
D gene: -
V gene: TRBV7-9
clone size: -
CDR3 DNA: TGTGCCAGCAGCCCGGACAGTCTGAACACTGAAGCTTTCTTT
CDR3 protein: CASSPDSLNTEAFF

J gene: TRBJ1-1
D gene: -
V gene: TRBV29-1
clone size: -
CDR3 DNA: TGCAGCGTTGACGGGACATTGGCCCACACTGAAGCTTTCTTT
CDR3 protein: CSVDGTLAHTEAFF

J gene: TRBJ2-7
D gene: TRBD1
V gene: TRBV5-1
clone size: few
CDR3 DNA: TGCGCCAGCAGCTTCGACAGGGGTCGGGGCGAGCAGTACTTC
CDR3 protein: CASSFDRGRGEQYF

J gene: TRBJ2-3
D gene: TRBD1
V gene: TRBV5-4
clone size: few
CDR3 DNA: TGTGCCAGCAGTCGGGACAGGGGGGTAACAGATACGCAGTATTTT
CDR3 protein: CASSRDRGVTDTQYF

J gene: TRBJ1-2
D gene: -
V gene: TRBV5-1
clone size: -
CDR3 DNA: TGCGCCAGCAGCCAGAGGGGCATGCAGAGCAATGGCTACACCTTC
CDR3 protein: CASSQRGMQSNGYTF

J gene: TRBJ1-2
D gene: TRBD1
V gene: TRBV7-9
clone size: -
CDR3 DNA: TGTGCCAGCAGCTTAGGAGGGGGACAGAGCCCCCCTCTTAACTTC
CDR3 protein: CASSLGGGQSPPLNF

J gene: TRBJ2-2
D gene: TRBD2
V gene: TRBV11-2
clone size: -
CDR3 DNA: TGTGCCAGCAGCCCCGGACTAGCGGGTCTCACCGGGGAGCTGTTTTTT
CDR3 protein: CASSPGLAGLTGELFF

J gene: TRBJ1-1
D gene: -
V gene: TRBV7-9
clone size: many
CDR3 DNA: TGTGCCTATTACGACGGGGATGGAGAAGCTTTCTTT
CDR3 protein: CAYYDGDGEAFF

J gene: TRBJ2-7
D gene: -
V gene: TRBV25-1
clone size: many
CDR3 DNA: TGTGCCAGCAGGGACCTCTCCTACGAGCAGTACTTC
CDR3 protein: CASRDLSYEQYF

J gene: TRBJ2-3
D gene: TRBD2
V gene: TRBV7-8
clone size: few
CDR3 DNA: TGTGCCAGCAGCTTAGCCCGCTTGACTAGCGGGAAGCCAGGAGATACGCAGTATTTT
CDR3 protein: CASSLARLTSGKPGDTQYF

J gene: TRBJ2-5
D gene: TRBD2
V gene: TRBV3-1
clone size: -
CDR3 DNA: TGTGCCAGCAGCCTTCGAGGCGGGGGGAGGGAGACCCAGTACTTC
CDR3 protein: CASSLRGGGRETQYF